The 8 T cell receptor beta chains below all came from one sample that was sequenced in a study of blood T cell repertoires in COVID-19. Sequenced by immunoSEQ multiplex PCR; TCRdb stores in-frame clones only, minus some. The data show fewer than 350,000 clones, about nine tenths seen once. Material: PBMCs or T cells enriched from blood (not recorded which). The source of these receptors is a woman in her 30s who had been exposed to COVID-19.

J is TRBJ1-1 and V is TRBV29-1; D is uncertain. This CDR3 is 14 amino acids long. The V gene lost 1 base and the J gene lost 0 bases, with 9 bases spanning the gap. Germline V lookup: CDR1 SQVTM, CDR2 ANQGSEA. The DNA of the CDR3 is TGCAGCGTTGAAGGACTTCCCCTGAACACTGAAGCTTTCTTT. This gives the protein CSVEGLPLNTEAFF.

The rearrangement joins TRBV27 to TRBJ2-1; TRBD2 matches 14 bases. The CDR3 contains 16 residues. Per germline, CDR1 MNHEY and CDR2 SMNVEV (reference sequence). V dropped 4 bases and J dropped 7; count of bases not matched to a gene: 6. For the CDR3, the DNA is TGTGCCAGCAGTTCGGGACTAGCGGGAGTTCAAAATGAGCAGTTCTTC. Its protein is CASSSGLAGVQNEQFF.

This chain connects TRBV28 to TRBJ2-3; TRBD2 matches at 10 bases. This CDR3 spans 15 amino acids. The J segment lost 4 bases and the V segment lost 2 bases, leaving 3 bases of the junction unmatched. Germline CDR1 MDHEN, CDR2 SYDVKM. Here the CDR3 reads CASSLGAGGPDTQYF. The CDR3 nucleotides read TGTGCCAGCAGTTTAGGAGCGGGAGGGCCAGATACGCAGTATTTT.

CDR3 sequence: CASSQLTGGNQPQHF. CDR3 coding DNA: TGTGCCAGCAGCCAACTAACAGGGGGCAATCAGCCCCAGCATTTT. The chain recombines TRBV3-1 (or the pseudogene TRBV3-2) with TRBJ1-5, with 7 bases that match TRBD1. The germline V gene has CDR1 LGHDT and CDR2 YNNKEL (reference sequence). The CDR3 loop spans 15 amino acids. V shed 2 bases, J shed 2 bases, and the junction held 3 bases outside the gene matches.

The chain has TRBV2 and TRBJ2-7; D unresolved. There are 14 residues in the CDR3. Germline CDR1 and CDR2: SNHLY and FYNNEI. V was pared by 4 bases and J by 0 bases, with 10 bases between. The CDR3 is CASSVTRYSYEQYF. The CDR3 DNA follows: TGTGCCAGCAGTGTTACCAGGTACTCCTACGAGCAGTACTTC.

The chain employs TRBV7-9 and TRBJ1-4; possible D gene TRBD1, 5 bases. Germline CDR1 SEHNR, CDR2 FQNEAQ (reference sequence). The length of the CDR3 is 14 residues. The V end lost 3 bases, the J end lost 8 bases, and 13 bases lay between the germline ends. CDR3 DNA sequence: TGTGCCAGCAGCTTGAAACAGGTAGACGAAAAACTGTTTTTT. Amino acids: CASSLKQVDEKLFF.

The rearrangement links TRBV27 to TRBJ2-5; maybe TRBD2 (6 bases). The CDR3 sequence is 14 residues long. V was shortened by 6 bases and J by 3 bases, with 14 bases between the two germline ends. Germline CDR1 reads MNHEY; CDR2 reads SMNVEV (reference sequence). This CDR3 is CASRRLGGKETQYF. The CDR3, as DNA: TGTGCCAGCAGGAGACTAGGAGGTAAAGAGACCCAGTACTTC.

The rearrangement joins TRBV11-2 to TRBJ2-3; 11 positions match TRBD2. Germline loops: CDR1 SGHAT, CDR2 FQNNGV. The CDR3 totals 15 residues. Unmatched junction bases numbered 8, after V lost 7 bases and J lost 5 bases. CDR3 DNA sequence: TGTGCCAGCACCCGAGGGCTAGCGGGAGGAGATACGCAGTATTTT. Translating gives CASTRGLAGGDTQYF.